This entry concerns a single TCR beta chain. Its antigen is not known. Treatment in this sample: roughly 11-day PBMC culture with coronavirus spike peptide pools or control peptides (ViraFEST assay). The CDR3 is 14 amino acids. Trimming left V 2 bases short and J 4 bases short, with 6 bases between. This sample is part of a study of vaccination and CD4 T cells after COVID-19. Study-level information: Control cultures were supplied with a CEFX pool, an HIV-1 Nef pool, or no peptide at all.

At the Johns Hopkins FTIC core, DNA taken from cultured CD4+ T cells was sequenced by way of the Oncomine TCR Beta short-read assay. A single record per CDR3 protein comes from TCRdb applying MiXCR to the PCR reads. The sample lists 15,000 or so distinct CDR3 sequences, less than 60% occurring once. The study, taken as a whole, reports: In median terms, SARS-CoV-2-reactive clonotypes went from approximately 21 to 40, a nonsignificant rise.

The chain uses TRBV12-3 or TRBV12-4 and TRBJ1-6; no clear D gene. The origin of this receptor is a human donor who had recovered from COVID-19. Sequenced material: CD4+ T cells from blood, cultured in vitro, taken before SARS-CoV-2 vaccination. The CDR3 coding sequence is TGTGCCAGCAGTTTACCGGGGTATAATTCACCCCTCCACTTT. Translated: CASSLPGYNSPLHF.